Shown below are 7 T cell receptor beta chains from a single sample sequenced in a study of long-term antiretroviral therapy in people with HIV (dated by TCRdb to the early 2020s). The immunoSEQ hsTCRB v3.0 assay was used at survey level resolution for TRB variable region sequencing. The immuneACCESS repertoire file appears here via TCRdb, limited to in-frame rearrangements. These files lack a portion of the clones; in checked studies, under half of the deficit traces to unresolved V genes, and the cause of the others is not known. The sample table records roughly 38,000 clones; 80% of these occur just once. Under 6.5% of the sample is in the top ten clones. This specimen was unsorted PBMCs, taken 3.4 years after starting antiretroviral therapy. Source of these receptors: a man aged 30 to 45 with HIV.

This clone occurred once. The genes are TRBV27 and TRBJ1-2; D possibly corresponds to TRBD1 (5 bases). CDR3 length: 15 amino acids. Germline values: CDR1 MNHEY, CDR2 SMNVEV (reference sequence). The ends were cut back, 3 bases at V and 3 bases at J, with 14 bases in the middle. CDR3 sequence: CASSFLGTQDYGYTF. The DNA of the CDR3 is TGTGCCAGCAGTTTCCTTGGGACTCAAGACTATGGCTACACCTTC.

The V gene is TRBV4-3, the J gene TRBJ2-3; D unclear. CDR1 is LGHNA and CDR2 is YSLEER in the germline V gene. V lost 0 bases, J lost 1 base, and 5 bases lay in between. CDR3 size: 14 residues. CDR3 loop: CASSQDERTDTQYF. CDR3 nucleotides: TGCGCCAGCAGCCAAGATGAACGCACAGATACGCAGTATTTT.

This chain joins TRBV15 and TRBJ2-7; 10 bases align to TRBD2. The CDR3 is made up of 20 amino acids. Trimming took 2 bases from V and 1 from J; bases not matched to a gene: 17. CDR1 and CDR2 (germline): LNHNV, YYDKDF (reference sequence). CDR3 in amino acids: CATSRPSGASGRAGSYEQYF. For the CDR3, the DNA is TGTGCCACCAGCAGACCATCTGGGGCCAGCGGGAGGGCGGGGTCCTACGAGCAGTACTTC.

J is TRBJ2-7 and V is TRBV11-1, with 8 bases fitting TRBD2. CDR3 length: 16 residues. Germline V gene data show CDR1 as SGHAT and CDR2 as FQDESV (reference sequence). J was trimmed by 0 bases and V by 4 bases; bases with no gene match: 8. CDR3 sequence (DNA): TGTGCCAGCAGCTCAGCAGTTCGGGGGGGCTCCTACGAGCAGTACTTC. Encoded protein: CASSSAVRGGSYEQYF.

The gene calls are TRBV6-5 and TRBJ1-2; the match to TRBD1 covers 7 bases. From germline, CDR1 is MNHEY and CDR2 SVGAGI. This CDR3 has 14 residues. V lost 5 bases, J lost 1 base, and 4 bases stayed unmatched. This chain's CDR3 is CASSARGFNYGYTF. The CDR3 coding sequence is TGTGCCAGCAGTGCCAGGGGGTTTAACTATGGCTACACCTTC.

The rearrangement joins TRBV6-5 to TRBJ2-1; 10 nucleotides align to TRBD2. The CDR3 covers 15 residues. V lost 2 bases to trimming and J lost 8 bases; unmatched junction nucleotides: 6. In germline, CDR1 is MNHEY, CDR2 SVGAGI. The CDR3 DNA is TGTGCCAGCAGTTACGTCGCTAGCGGGAGAGATGAGCAGTTCTTC. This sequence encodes CASSYVASGRDEQFF.

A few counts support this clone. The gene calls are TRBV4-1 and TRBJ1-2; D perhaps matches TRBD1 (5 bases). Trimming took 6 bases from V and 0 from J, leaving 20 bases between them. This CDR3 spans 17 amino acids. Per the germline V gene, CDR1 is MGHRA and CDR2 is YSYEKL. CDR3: CASSPGHPLLTNYGYTF. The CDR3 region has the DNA TGCGCCAGCAGTCCAGGGCATCCCCTTTTGACTAACTATGGCTACACCTTC.